This T cell receptor (beta chain) came from a study of blood T cell repertoires in COVID-19 (dated by TCRdb to 2018 to 2021). Broadly, across the study: Samples covering the acute and convalescent phases of COVID-19 were provided by collaborators in the United States, Italy and Spain. The material from the prospective study consisted of cDNA or gDNA derived from T cells, B-cell-depleted T cells, or PBMCs. Subjects who had been exposed to COVID-19, were actively infected with it, or had recovered from it provided the deeply sampled blood TCRbeta repertoires that made up the dataset. The repertoires were made available in a free public database intended to serve as a resource for research on the immune response to SARS-CoV-2. Samples came from the ongoing ImmuneRACE study (first 160 participants) plus 1,254 subjects from 6 global collaborators. Sample metadata almost always included a de-identified subject ID, COVID-19 status, age in years and sex. Where HLA class I and class II types were available, the types were taken from metadata supplied by the sample provider, not from assay-based typing.

The V end loses 2 bases and the J end loses 8 bases, and a stretch of 15 bases separates them. The CDR3 measures 14 amino acids from cysteine to phenylalanine. The read is trimmed to its CDR3 DNA, 42 bases read in frame from base 1. From the germline V gene (reference sequence), CDR1 is PRHDT and CDR2 is FYEKMQ. In the prospective study, participants were roughly 18 to 95 years old, resided in about two dozen geographic areas of the United States, and were enrolled through a virtual design. To assign participants to cohorts, the prospective study relied on clinical history that participants themselves reported in a screening survey and a study questionnaire. Recovered participants in ImmuneRACE Cohort 3 were defined by two consecutive negative NP/OP PCR tests, clearance by a healthcare professional, or resolution of symptoms. Each participant in the prospective study had whole blood, serum and a nasopharyngeal or oropharyngeal swab collected by mobile phlebotomists. Participants in the prospective study had the option to provide additional blood draws and questionnaires over a roughly 2-month period. Blood samples from the prospective study were shipped frozen or at room temperature prior to DNA extraction.

TCRbeta CDR3 regions were amplified from genomic DNA by means of the immunoSEQ Assay, a bias-controlled multiplex PCR. Under the source paper's analysis protocol: The number of nucleated cells in each sample was estimated from the amplification of reference gene primers within the assay. To quantify the absolute abundance of each unique TCRbeta CDR3 rearrangement, sequence reads were collapsed and filtered. For each sample, productive Simpson clonality was calculated as the square root of Simpson's diversity index over productive rearrangements. TCRdb took this table from immuneACCESS and kept in-frame rearrangements with V and J called. Such tables lack part of the clones; where checked against another copy, unresolved V genes explain under half of the gap, and the rest is unexplained. That table gives V, J and clone size, and the DNA gave D and trimming. The sample table lists some 350,000 clones, roughly nine tenths of them with a count of one. The ten largest clones take up more than 0.8% of the sample.

The study at large found these results: The amount of clinical and demographic metadata varied by source and participant and was provided uncurated.

Notes on this clone: Its antigen is not yet known. Qualities for individual bases were not recorded, and no much larger clone is one base off.

The source material was PBMCs or T cells enriched from blood (not recorded which). Rearrangement joined TRBV13 to TRBJ1-2; the D gene is perhaps TRBD1, from 6 matching bases. This receptor was identified in a young man who had recovered from COVID-19. The CDR3 loop reads CASSLRGDIGGYTF. The nucleotide sequence is given as TGTGCCAGCAGCTTAAGAGGGGACATAGGGGGCTACACCTTC.